This TCR beta chain was observed in a study of beta chain features in type 1 diabetes. For the study at large: Age, gender and cell yields were alike across patients and healthy donors. Overall study results and limits: Highly expressing activated T cells could be over-counted with a cDNA template. At VDJ recombination sites, type 1 diabetes patients had fewer insertions and more deleted nucleotides.

Turning to this clone: Its antigen is unknown.

Sequencing targeted expressed TCRB transcripts, as all isolated RNA had been reverse transcribed. Repertoires were generated with immunoSEQ multiplex PCR, while TCRdb's copy carries only in-frame clones and drops some. This sample has some 180,000 clones, with 13% found just once. This CDR3 is built from 15 residues. CDR1 and CDR2 from the germline V gene are GTSNPN and SVGIG (reference sequence). The V and J ends lost 5 bases and 2 bases respectively, with 18 bases between them. Material: central memory CD4+ T cells from blood. The rearrangement links TRBV30 to TRBJ1-1; no clear D gene. This TCR was recovered from a woman under 30 in good health. CDR3 amino acids: CAWHALVRINTEAFF. CDR3 nucleotide sequence: TGTGCCTGGCATGCCCTCGTCAGGATCAACACTGAAGCTTTCTTT.